This T cell receptor beta chain was identified during a study of T cell responses to AZD1222 COVID-19 vaccine. Germline CDR1 reads SGHVS; CDR2 reads FNYEAQ. The CDR3 extends over 14 amino acids. The V and J ends lost 5 bases and 7 bases respectively, with 15 bases between them. Using immunoSEQ multiplex PCR, the repertoire was profiled, and TCRdb retains in-frame clones only, with some absent. The sample shows 100,000 to 120,000 clones, about four fifths of them seen only once. Points on this clone: The antigen is undetermined.

Study-wide findings and caveats: The number of AZD1222 recipients seropositive at baseline was only 5 to 7. Donor demographics were predominantly white British with a female majority; clonal diversity may be underestimated.

The chain couples TRBV7-6 to TRBJ1-3; no definite D call. This sample comprised peripheral blood, obtained on day 0 of AZD1222 vaccination. The source is an adult in good health. The CDR3 spells CASSGEQLRNTIYF. The DNA for the CDR3 is TGTGCCAGCAGCGGTGAACAGCTTCGGAACACCATATATTTT.